This TCR beta chain was captured by sequencing in a study of blood T cell repertoires in COVID-19. Measured with immunoSEQ multiplex PCR; TCRdb has only the in-frame clones, and not every one. Of approximately 490,000 clones listed, approximately 86% were seen once; the top ten hold 0.7%. The CDR3 has 15 residues. Per the germline V gene, CDR1 is SGDLS and CDR2 is YYNGEE. Trimming pared 0 bases from V and 0 bases from J, leaving 9 bases between. This chain uses TRBV9 with TRBJ1-2; D not certain. Sequencing used PBMCs or T cells enriched from blood (not recorded which). This TCR was sampled from a young woman who had recovered from COVID-19. For the CDR3, the DNA is TGTGCCAGCAGCGTAGGGGCAGGTACTAACTATGGCTACACCTTC. The encoded protein is CASSVGAGTNYGYTF.